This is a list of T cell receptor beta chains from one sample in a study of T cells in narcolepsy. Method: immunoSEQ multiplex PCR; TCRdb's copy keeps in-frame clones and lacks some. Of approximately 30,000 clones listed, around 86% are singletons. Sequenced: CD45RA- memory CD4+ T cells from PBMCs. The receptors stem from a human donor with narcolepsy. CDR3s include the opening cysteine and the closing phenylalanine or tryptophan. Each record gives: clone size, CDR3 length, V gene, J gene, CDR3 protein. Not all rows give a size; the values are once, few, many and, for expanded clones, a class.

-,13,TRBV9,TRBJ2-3,CASSVLGADTQYF
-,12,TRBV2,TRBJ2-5,CASSENQETQYF
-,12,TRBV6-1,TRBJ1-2,CASSRLLGGYTF
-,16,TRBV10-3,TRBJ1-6,CAISGTSSSYNSPLHF
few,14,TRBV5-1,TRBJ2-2,CASSMGGGTGELFF
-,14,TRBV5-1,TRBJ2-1,CASSLGGLNNEQFF
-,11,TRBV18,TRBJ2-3,CASSRADTQYF
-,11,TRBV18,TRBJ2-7,CASSPMEEQYF
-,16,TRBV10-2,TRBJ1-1,CASTGQGSSLGTEAFF
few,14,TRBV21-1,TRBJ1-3,CASATGFSGNTIYF
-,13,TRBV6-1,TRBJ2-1,CASRGGMEAEQFF
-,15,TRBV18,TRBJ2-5,CASSPLWTGGETQYF
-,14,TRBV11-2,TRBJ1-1,CASSLKGGPTEAFF
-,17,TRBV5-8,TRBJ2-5,CASSLGFGGSDQETQYF
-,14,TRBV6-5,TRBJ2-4,CAGSHRDRKNIQYF
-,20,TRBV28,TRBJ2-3,CASSLLGGPGRWSSTDTQYF
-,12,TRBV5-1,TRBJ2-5,CASSLDEETQYF
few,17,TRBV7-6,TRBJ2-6,CASSSPYLRSGANVLTF
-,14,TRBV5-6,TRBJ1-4,CASSLRARSEKLFF
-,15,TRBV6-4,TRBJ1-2,CASRPDWTGLYGYTF
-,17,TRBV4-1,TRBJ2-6,CASSQARMSSGANVLTF
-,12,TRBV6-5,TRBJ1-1,CASSSWDTEAFF
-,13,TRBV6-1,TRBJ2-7,CASSRGILYEQYF
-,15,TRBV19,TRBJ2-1,CASRPPGQGGGEQFF
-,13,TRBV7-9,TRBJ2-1,CASSGVGGNEQFF
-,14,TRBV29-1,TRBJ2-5,CSVDLGLLKETQYF
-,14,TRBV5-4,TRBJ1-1,CASRDEGLNTEAFF
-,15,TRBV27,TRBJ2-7,CASTTTGARSYEQYF
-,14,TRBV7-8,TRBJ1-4,CASSAQGVGEKLFF
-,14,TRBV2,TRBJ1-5,CASSPERGNQPQHF
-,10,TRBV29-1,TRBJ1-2,CSVAEGGYTF
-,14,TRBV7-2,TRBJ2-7,CASSSFQGPYEQYF
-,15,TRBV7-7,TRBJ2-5,CASSLRLAEQETQYF
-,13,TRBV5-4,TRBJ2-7,CASSWIDAKEQYF
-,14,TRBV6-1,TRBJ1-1,CASRTGSGNTEAFF
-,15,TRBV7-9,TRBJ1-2,CASSPSSRGAYGYTF
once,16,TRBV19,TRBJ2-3,CASGRWAGTSTDTQYF
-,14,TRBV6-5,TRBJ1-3,CASSPGTGGNTIYF
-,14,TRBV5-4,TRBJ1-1,CASSPGTANTEAFF
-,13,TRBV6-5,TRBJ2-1,CASKGRGYNEQFF
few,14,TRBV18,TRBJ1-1,CASSPGVGSTEAFF
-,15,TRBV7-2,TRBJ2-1,CASSLGGGAYNEQFF
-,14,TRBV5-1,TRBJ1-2,CASSPTLGNYGYTF
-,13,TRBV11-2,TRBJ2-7,CASSLGPGYEQYF
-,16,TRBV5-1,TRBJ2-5,CASSLDGVGYGETQYF
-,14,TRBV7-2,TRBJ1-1,CASSTSGGYTEAFF
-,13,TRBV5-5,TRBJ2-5,CASSPGQGESQYF